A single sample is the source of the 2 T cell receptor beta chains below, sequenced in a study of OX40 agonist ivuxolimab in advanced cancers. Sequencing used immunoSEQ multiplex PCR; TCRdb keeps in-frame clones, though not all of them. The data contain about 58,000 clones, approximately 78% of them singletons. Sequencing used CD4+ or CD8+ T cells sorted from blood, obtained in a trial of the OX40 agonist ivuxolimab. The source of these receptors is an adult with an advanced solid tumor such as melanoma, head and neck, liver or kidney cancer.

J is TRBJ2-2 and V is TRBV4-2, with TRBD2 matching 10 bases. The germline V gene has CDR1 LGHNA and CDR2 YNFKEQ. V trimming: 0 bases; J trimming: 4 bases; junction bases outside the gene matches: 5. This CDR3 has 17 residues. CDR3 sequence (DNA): TGTGCCAGCAGCCAAGAGGAGCGGGGGGGCCTCACCGGGGAGCTGTTTTTT. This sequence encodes CASSQEERGGLTGELFF.

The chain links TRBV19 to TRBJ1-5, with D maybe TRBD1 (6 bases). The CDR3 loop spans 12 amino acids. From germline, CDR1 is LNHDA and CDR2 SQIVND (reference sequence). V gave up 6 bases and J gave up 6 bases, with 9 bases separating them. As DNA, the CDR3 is TGTGCCAGTAGCTACAGGGCTCAGCCCCAGCATTTT. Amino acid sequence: CASSYRAQPQHF.